This T cell receptor (beta chain) originates from a study of metastatic and nonmetastatic thyroid tumors. Study summary: Repertoires were compared across blood and tumor or nodule tissue from malignant and benign thyroid patients.

Germline values: CDR1 MNHEY, CDR2 SVGEGT. 13 amino acids form the CDR3, both terminal residues included. Original processing methods: The study built a papillary thyroid cancer distant-metastasis classifier from CDR3 differences across clinicopathological groups. TCRdb reprocessed the PCR reads via MiXCR. The V and J calls come from TCRdb's annotation, not from the publication. The sample has roughly 18,000 clones; 34% are singletons. Study-wide findings and caveats: It was reportedly found that TCR beta diversity was significantly higher in malignant thyroid tumors than in benign nodules, a difference seen in both blood and tumor samples.

Turning to this clone: The antigen is not known. The CDR3 does not end in the conserved phenylalanine or tryptophan, so this is likely a read error. The DNA is omitted, as the CDR3 cannot be located on it reliably, and the CDR3 follows TCRdb's listing.

All patients were treatment-naive before thyroid surgery. The TCR sequence derives from a female donor with papillary thyroid cancer or a benign thyroid nodule (not recorded which). Some clones in this sample may be carry-over from other donors' samples. The specimen was tumor tissue. The chain recombines TRBV6-2 or TRBV6-3 with TRBJ1-1; the table's D call of TRBD1 was not tested on the DNA. The CDR3 sequence: CASSFDSNTEAFL.